Listed here are 21 T cell receptor beta chains from one sample, sequenced in a study of identical twins (dated by TCRdb to about 2016). Preparation of the library involved 5' RACE. The sequencing machine was an Illumina HiSeq 2000. The raw public data were reprocessed by TCRdb itself: fastp quality trimming at Q25, MiXCR clonotype calling, in-frame beta chains only. Rows matching on CDR3 protein sequence are summarized as one entry with the most common DNA and genes. The sample table shows around 340,000 distinct CDR3 sequences, and around 9.7% are seen once. Roughly 8.9% of the sample goes to the ten largest clones. The specimen sequenced was naive T cells sorted from blood. Taken with the paper, the label for cell subset or site translates to: cells isolated with a human naive T-cell isolation kit. All receptors derive from a woman between 50 and 59 years old in good health.

The sample holds a few counts of this clonotype. The chain is built from TRBV2 and TRBJ1-1; 9 positions match TRBD1. Losses at the gene ends were 4 bases for V and 4 bases for J; bases not matched to a gene: 7. Germline CDR1 SNHLY, CDR2 FYNNEI. The CDR3 runs to 15 residues. CDR3 in amino acids: CASSVTGGLGTEAFF. The CDR3 region has the DNA TGTGCCAGCAGTGTTACAGGGGGCTTGGGCACTGAAGCTTTCTTT.

The J gene is TRBJ1-2, the V gene TRBV12-3 or TRBV12-4, with TRBD1 matching 9 bases. The CDR3 consists of 14 residues. The V and J ends lost 6 bases and 8 bases, in that order; junction bases with no gene match: 10. The CDR3 nucleotides are TGTGCCAGCAGCAGAACGGGACAGGGAGAAGGCTACACCTTC. This encodes CASSRTGQGEGYTF.

The table lists this clonotype with a few counts. The chain joins TRBV5-1 to TRBJ2-2, with D tentatively TRBD1 (5 bases). Germline values: CDR1 SGHRS, CDR2 YFSETQ. V shed 2 bases and J shed 7 bases, with 15 bases lying between them. CDR3 length: 15 amino acids. Written as DNA, the CDR3 is TGCGCCAGCAGCTTCCGTCAGGGCTTGAACGGGGAGCTGTTTTTT. Its protein product is CASSFRQGLNGELFF.

This clonotype was counted many times. The chain uses TRBV4-1 and TRBJ2-7; TRBD2 might be the D (7 bases). Trimming pared 3 bases from V and 3 bases from J, leaving 15 bases between. The CDR3 runs 15 residues. Germline-derived CDR1 and CDR2 are MGHRA and YSYEKL. CDR3 in DNA: TGCGCCAGCAGCCATCGAGGGGGAGGGAGCTACGAGCAGTACTTC. It codes for CASSHRGGGSYEQYF.

The chain employs TRBV24-1 and TRBJ2-5; either TRBD1 or TRBD2 may supply D (5 bases each). Trimming removed 0 bases from V and 4 bases from J, with 11 bases in between. CDR1 KGHDR and CDR2 SFDVKD come from the germline V gene. The CDR3 is 15 residues long. The CDR3 reads CATSDLGTPGETQYF. As DNA, the CDR3 is TGTGCCACCAGTGATTTGGGGACCCCAGGAGAGACCCAGTACTTC.

This clonotype was observed a handful of times. This chain uses TRBV7-6 with TRBJ2-3; 9 nucleotides line up with TRBD2. V shed 1 base and J 2 bases; nucleotides not matched to a gene: 1. The CDR3 consists of 15 residues. Germline CDR1 and CDR2: SGHVS and FNYEAQ. CDR3 DNA: TGTGCCAGCAGCTTAGGGACTAGCGACACAGATACGCAGTATTTT. This codes for CASSLGTSDTDTQYF.

The sample holds a few counts of this clonotype. This rearrangement joins TRBV6-1 to TRBJ2-3; D remains ambiguous. CDR1 is MNHNS, CDR2 SASEGT, per germline. V was pared by 0 bases and J by 2 bases, with 12 bases between. CDR3 length equals 16 residues. The CDR3 DNA sequence: TGTGCCAGCAGTGAAGCTGAGGAACCCATCACAGATACGCAGTATTTT. This codes for CASSEAEEPITDTQYF.

This clonotype came up a few times. The chain is built from TRBV19 and TRBJ2-3; D remains unclear. Between the trimmed V and J ends, which lost 7 bases and 2 bases, there was a span of 13 bases. CDR3 length: 14 residues. Per germline, CDR1 LNHDA and CDR2 SQIVND (reference sequence). CDR3 in DNA: TGTGCCAGTACAAGGTCGGCCTTCACAGATACGCAGTATTTT. Its protein is CASTRSAFTDTQYF.

This chain links TRBV12-3 or TRBV12-4 with TRBJ2-2, with 9 bases that match TRBD2. The trim removed 4 bases at V and 6 bases at J, leaving 9 bases unmatched. There are 16 residues in the CDR3. The CDR3 loop is CASSSLAGVSPGELFF. Here the CDR3 DNA reads TGTGCCAGCAGTTCCTTAGCGGGAGTGAGCCCCGGGGAGCTGTTTTTT.

This clonotype occurred a few times. The DNA is left out, because the CDR3 cannot be placed on it with certainty; the CDR3 is given as TCRdb lists it. This chain links TRBV21-1 with TRBJ2-2. TRBV21-1 is designated a pseudogene. The CDR3 spans 13 residues, counting both ends. The CDR3: CASVGRTPGSCFF.

The chain employs TRBV28 and TRBJ2-7; TRBD2 matches at 7 bases. The germline V gene encodes CDR1 MDHEN and CDR2 SYDVKM. The V segment lost 6 bases and the J segment 0 bases; nucleotides outside the gene matches: 8. The CDR3 loop spans 15 amino acids. CDR3 in DNA: TGTGCCAGCAGCCCTACTAGCGCCAACTCCTACGAGCAGTACTTC. Translating it yields CASSPTSANSYEQYF.

This clonotype occurred a few times. The rearrangement uses TRBV27 and TRBJ1-6; 8 positions match TRBD1. The CDR3 spans 14 residues. V dropped 5 bases and J dropped 9; count of bases not matched to a gene: 6. The germline CDR1 and CDR2 sequences are MNHEY and SMNVEV (reference sequence). The chain's CDR3 is CASSLRTGISPLHF. Here the CDR3 DNA reads TGTGCCAGCAGTCTCCGGACAGGGATTTCACCCCTCCACTTT.

This rearrangement joins TRBV20-1 to TRBJ2-1; D unresolved. The CDR3 consists of 15 residues. The germline gives CDR1 DFQATT, CDR2 SNEGSKA (reference sequence). Trimming left V 4 bases short and J 2 bases short, with 15 bases between. The CDR3 sequence: CSAIGASSTYNEQFF. The CDR3 DNA follows: TGCAGTGCTATCGGCGCCTCGTCGACCTACAATGAGCAGTTCTTC.

This clonotype was seen a handful of times. The chain couples TRBV24-1 to TRBJ1-1, with 9 bases aligning to TRBD1. The CDR3 spans 14 residues. CDR1 and CDR2 (germline): KGHDR, SFDVKD. V lost 4 bases, J lost 8 bases, and 7 bases stayed unmatched. In DNA form, the CDR3 reads TGTGCCACCAGTGAAACCGGGACAGGGTCGGAAGCTTTCTTT. Protein: CATSETGTGSEAFF.

The chain combines TRBV7-8 with TRBJ2-7; D is unclear. The CDR3 runs to 14 residues. Germline values: CDR1 SGHVS, CDR2 FQNEAQ. Trimming took off 2 bases at V and 3 bases at J, with 11 bases between the two ends. The CDR3 region has the DNA TGTGCCAGCAGCTTACTGCCACCAAGCTACGAGCAGTACGTC. Its protein product is CASSLLPPSYEQYV.

This clonotype has at least ten counts. The CDR3 bases are TGCGCCAGCAAGAAAGTAGCGGGCTCCTACAATGAGCAGTTCTTC. Encoded protein: CASKKVAGSYNEQFF. The chain couples TRBV5-1 to TRBJ2-1, with 7 bases that match TRBD2. Looked up from germline, CDR1 is SGHRS and CDR2 is YFSETQ. The CDR3 totals 15 residues. V lost 6 bases, J lost 0 bases, and 6 bases stayed unmatched. Variable domain in full (rest from reference TRBV5-1 and TRBJ2-1): KAGVTQTPRYLIKTRGQQVTLSCSPISGHRSVSWYQQTPGQGLQFLFEYFSETQRNKGNFPGRFSGRQFSNSRSEMNVSTLELGDSALYLCASKKVAGSYNEQFFGPGTRLTVL.

This clonotype has ten or more counts. The rearrangement joins TRBV5-1 to TRBJ2-1; 11 nucleotides line up with TRBD2. The trim removed 4 bases at V and 6 bases at J, leaving 9 bases unmatched. In germline, CDR1 is SGHRS, CDR2 YFSETQ. The CDR3 has 16 residues. The CDR3 sequence: CASSGTSGSFGNEQFF. In nucleotides, the CDR3 is TGCGCCAGCAGCGGTACTAGCGGGAGCTTCGGCAATGAGCAGTTCTTC.

This chain links TRBV5-1 with TRBJ2-3; D remains unclear. The CDR3 sequence is 13 residues long. V lost 4 bases, J lost 4 bases, and 10 bases lay in between. Germline V gene data show CDR1 as SGHRS and CDR2 as YFSETQ. This chain's CDR3 is CASSLSGPDTQYF. CDR3 DNA: TGCGCCAGCAGCCTTTCCGGCCCAGATACGCAGTATTTT.

A few counts support this clonotype. The chain employs TRBV5-4 and TRBJ2-7; D unresolved. CDR3 length: 14 residues. The germline V gene encodes CDR1 SGHNT and CDR2 YYREEE (reference sequence). Trimming took off 2 bases at V and 2 bases at J, with 11 bases between the two ends. The CDR3 loop reads CASSFIDNPYEQYF. Written as DNA, the CDR3 is TGTGCCAGCAGCTTTATAGACAACCCCTACGAGCAGTACTTC.

The gene calls are TRBV6-5 and TRBJ2-7, with D possibly TRBD1 on 7 matching bases. CDR1 is MNHEY, CDR2 SVGAGI, per germline. The length of the CDR3 is 15 residues. V was clipped by 4 bases and J by 7 bases, with 20 bases between them. CDR3 in DNA: TGTGCCAGCAGTTCCGTGGAGGGGGCTACGTTTGAGCAGTACTTC. Its translation is CASSSVEGATFEQYF.

J is TRBJ2-2 and V is TRBV29-1, with 7 nucleotides matching TRBD2. Per germline, CDR1 SQVTM and CDR2 ANQGSEA. Trimming removed 6 bases from V and 7 bases from J; junction bases left unmatched: 11. CDR3 length equals 14 residues. The CDR3 loop reads CSVRTSSLVGELFF. In DNA, the CDR3 is TGCAGCGTCAGGACTAGTTCTCTGGTCGGGGAGCTGTTTTTT.